These 28 T cell receptor beta chains came from one sample sequenced in a study of blood T cell repertoires in COVID-19. Some clones are missing from TCRdb's copy, which holds only in-frame ones; the method was immunoSEQ multiplex PCR. Of around 27,000 clones listed, roughly 88% were seen once; the top ten hold under 30%. Sequenced input: peripheral blood. The receptors derive from a human donor in a cohort sampled during active COVID-19.

J is TRBJ1-5 and V is TRBV6-1, with D possibly matching TRBD1 (6 bases). CDR3 length: 15 amino acids. Germline CDR1 and CDR2: MNHNS and SASEGT. Trimming cost V 1 base and J 4 bases, with 11 bases left between them. In DNA, the CDR3 is TGTGCCAGCAGTGAAGGGCGCAGGGGAAATCAGCCCCAGCATTTT. It encodes CASSEGRRGNQPQHF.

The sample holds one count of this clone. V gene TRBV10-3 combines with J gene TRBJ1-5; D unclear. The CDR3 is 14 residues long. Per the germline V gene, CDR1 is ENHRY and CDR2 is SYGVKD. Trimming removed 6 bases at V and 0 bases at J, with 9 bases between. DNA of the CDR3: TGTGCCATCAGCCGAGATTATAGCAATCAGCCCCAGCATTTT. This encodes CAISRDYSNQPQHF.

The rearrangement uses TRBV19 and TRBJ1-4; 7 bases map to TRBD1. This CDR3 has 14 residues. V dropped 5 bases and J dropped 2; count of bases not matched to a gene: 2. Germline V gene sequence: CDR1 LNHDA, CDR2 SQIVND (reference sequence). The CDR3 region is CASSEDRTNEKLFF. The CDR3 nucleotides are TGTGCCAGTAGTGAGGACAGGACTAATGAAAAACTGTTTTTT. The complete variable domain, with remaining parts taken from reference TRBV19 and TRBJ1-4, reads DGGITQSPKYLFRKEGQNVTLSCEQNLNHDAMYWYRQDPGQGLRLIYYSQIVNDFQKGDIAEGYSVSREKKESFPLTVTSAQKNPTAFYLCASSEDRTNEKLFFGSGTQLSVL.

This rearrangement joins TRBV6-1 to TRBJ1-2, with unresolved D. The ends were cut back, 0 bases at V and 4 bases at J, with 9 bases in the middle. This CDR3 comprises 14 residues. The germline V gene has CDR1 MNHNS and CDR2 SASEGT. CDR3 residues: CASSEAGEIYGYTF. DNA for the CDR3: TGTGCCAGCAGTGAAGCCGGGGAAATCTATGGCTACACCTTC.

CDR3 in DNA: TGTGCCAGCAGCGCCCCTAGCGGGGGGGCCTACAATGAGCAGTTCTTC. Translated, it gives CASSAPSGGAYNEQFF. The chain carries TRBV7-9 and TRBJ2-1; 12 nucleotides align to TRBD2. The germline V gene has CDR1 SEHNR and CDR2 FQNEAQ (reference sequence). V lost 5 bases and J lost 2; bases outside the gene matches: 4. CDR3 length: 16 residues.

V and J are TRBV5-1 and TRBJ2-5; 7 bases agree with TRBD2. Germline assignment: CDR1 SGHRS and CDR2 YFSETQ. The V segment lost 0 bases and the J segment 1 base; nucleotides outside the gene matches: 6. CDR3 length: 16 amino acids. The CDR3 region is CASSLGVTSPQETQYF. The DNA of the CDR3 is TGCGCCAGCAGCTTGGGCGTGACTAGCCCCCAAGAGACCCAGTACTTC. The full variable domain, in which reference TRBV5-1 and TRBJ2-5 provide the parts outside the CDR3, is KAGVTQTPRYLIKTRGQQVTLSCSPISGHRSVSWYQQTPGQGLQFLFEYFSETQRNKGNFPGRFSGRQFSNSRSEMNVSTLELGDSALYLCASSLGVTSPQETQYFGPGTRLLVL.

In this sample, this clone turned up once. J is TRBJ2-7 and V is TRBV5-4; TRBD2 is a possible D gene (7 bases). V lost 3 bases and J 5 bases, leaving 18 bases between the germline ends. From germline, CDR1 is SGHNT and CDR2 YYREEE (reference sequence). There are 15 residues in the CDR3. CDR3 DNA: TGTGCCAGCAGCTCCCCCGGGGGGCCCTACAACGAGCAGTACTTC. Amino acid sequence: CASSSPGGPYNEQYF. Supplemented by reference TRBV5-4 and TRBJ2-7, the full variable domain reads ETGVTQSPTHLIKTRGQQVTLRCSSQSGHNTVSWYQQALGQGPQFIFQYYREEENGRGNFPPRFSGLQFPNYSSELNVNALELDDSALYLCASSSPGGPYNEQYFGPGTRLTVT.

The sample holds a few counts of this clone. The chain has TRBV10-3 and TRBJ1-5; TRBD1 agrees at 7 bases. Germline CDR1 is ENHRY and CDR2 is SYGVKD. This CDR3 has 15 residues. Trimming took 5 bases from V and 2 from J; bases not matched to a gene: 6. CDR3: CAISFDGQGNQPQHF. As DNA, the CDR3 is TGTGCCATCAGTTTCGACGGACAGGGCAATCAGCCCCAGCATTTT.

The sample holds one count of this clone. The rearrangement uses TRBV12-3 or TRBV12-4 and TRBJ2-1; 9 bases are shared with TRBD2. V lost 5 bases and J lost 9; bases outside the gene matches: 5. This CDR3 has 13 residues. The CDR3 loop reads CASSILAGTEQFF. CDR3 sequence (DNA): TGTGCCAGCAGTATCCTAGCGGGGACTGAGCAGTTCTTC.

The rearrangement joins TRBV7-9 to TRBJ1-5, with a tentative D call TRBD1 (6 bases). Germline CDR1 SEHNR, CDR2 FQNEAQ (reference sequence). V gave up 5 bases and J gave up 3 bases, with 11 bases separating them. The CDR3 spans 14 residues. CDR3 sequence (DNA): TGTGCCAGCAGCGGGGACATGGCCAATCAGCCCCAGCATTTT. Translation: CASSGDMANQPQHF.

V gene TRBV7-3 combines with J gene TRBJ2-1; D is perhaps TRBD1 (5 bases). Germline-derived CDR1 and CDR2 are SGHTA and FQGTGA. V lost 1 base, J lost 7 bases, and 17 bases lay in between. This CDR3 comprises 16 residues. DNA of the CDR3: TGTGCCAGCAGCTTAAACCCACCGCTTCAGGGAAATGAGCAGTTCTTC. Translating it yields CASSLNPPLQGNEQFF.

This clone was found once. The chain employs TRBV6-5 and TRBJ2-3, with TRBD2 as a possible D gene (6 bases). With 6 bases removed from V and 1 base from J, the gap between germline ends came to 11 bases. Looked up from germline, CDR1 is MNHEY and CDR2 is SVGAGI. The CDR3 is made up of 14 amino acids. The CDR3 here is CASRRDQRTDTQYF. The DNA for the CDR3 is TGTGCCAGCAGGCGGGACCAACGCACAGATACGCAGTATTTT.

This rearrangement joins TRBV6-5 to TRBJ2-7; D might be TRBD2 (5 bases). V lost 6 bases and J lost 8, with 20 bases in between. The CDR3 has 14 amino acids. The germline gives CDR1 MNHEY, CDR2 SVGAGI. The CDR3 region is CASSAVTGSNKQYF. CDR3 DNA sequence: TGTGCCAGCAGCGCCGTTACGGGGTCCAATAAGCAGTACTTC.

The rearrangement joins TRBV27 to TRBJ1-5, with 7 bases that match TRBD1. CDR1 MNHEY and CDR2 SMNVEV come from the germline V gene (reference sequence). The CDR3 sequence is 16 residues long. Trimming removed 4 bases from V and 2 bases from J; junction bases left unmatched: 8. CDR3 loop: CASSSNRGIGNQPQHF. Written as DNA, the CDR3 is TGTGCCAGCAGTTCCAACAGGGGTATTGGCAATCAGCCCCAGCATTTT.

The CDR3, as DNA: TGTGCCAGCAGTGACACTAAAAGCGGGGGACCAATCGGGGAGACCCAGTACTTC. It specifies CASSDTKSGGPIGETQYF. V usage is TRBV2 and J usage is TRBJ2-5; 8 nucleotides match TRBD2. This CDR3 has 18 residues. Germline V CDR1 and CDR2: SNHLY, FYNNEI. Germline trimming cut 3 bases from V and 5 bases from J; bases unmatched to any gene: 17.

CDR3 protein: CAISESGLSGNTIYF. Written as DNA, the CDR3 is TGTGCCATCAGTGAGTCGGGACTCTCTGGAAACACCATATATTTT. This chain connects TRBV10-3 to TRBJ1-3; maybe TRBD1 (5 bases). There are 15 residues in the CDR3. Deletions cut 0 bases from V and 0 bases from J, with 6 bases between. Germline lookup yields CDR1 ENHRY and CDR2 SYGVKD.

The chain links TRBV20-1 to TRBJ1-1; no reliable D call. CDR1 and CDR2 from the germline V gene are DFQATT and SNEGSKA (reference sequence). V dropped 5 bases and J dropped 0 bases, with 4 bases sitting between them. CDR3 length equals 11 residues. For the CDR3, the DNA is TGCAGTGCTTACTTGAACACTGAAGCTTTCTTT. Translation: CSAYLNTEAFF.

J is TRBJ2-2 and V is TRBV10-2; TRBD2 matches 13 bases. Germline loops: CDR1 WSHSY, CDR2 SAAADI. Trimming cost V 3 bases and J 3 bases; bases outside gene matches: 10. The CDR3 totals 19 residues. The CDR3 DNA reads TGCGCCAGCAGTGACGGACAGGGACTAGCGGGGTCTTACACCGGGGAGCTGTTTTTT. As protein: CASSDGQGLAGSYTGELFF.

The rearrangement joins TRBV9 to TRBJ1-6; D may be TRBD1 (5 bases). The germline V gene has CDR1 SGDLS and CDR2 YYNGEE. With 7 bases removed from V and 5 bases from J, the gap between germline ends came to 13 bases. This CDR3 is built from 14 residues. CDR3 coding DNA: TGTGCCAGCCGTGGAGGGGTCAATAATTCACCCCTCCACTTT. Translated, it gives CASRGGVNNSPLHF.

The chain carries TRBV6-5 and TRBJ2-7; 7 bases line up with TRBD1. The germline gives CDR1 MNHEY, CDR2 SVGAGI. With V trimmed by 8 bases and J by 3 bases, 7 bases remained unmatched. The CDR3 is 13 amino acids. The CDR3 DNA is TGTGCCAGCGCAAGGACAGGATTCTACGAGCAGTACTTC. It codes for CASARTGFYEQYF.

This chain connects TRBV7-2 to TRBJ1-4; D uncertain. CDR1 and CDR2 from the germline V gene are SGHTA and FQGNSA. CDR3 size: 15 residues. V lost 5 bases, J lost 5 bases, and 15 bases lay in between. For the CDR3, the DNA is TGTGCCAGCAGCCCAAGGAGGGCGCCCAATGAAAAACTGTTTTTT. As protein: CASSPRRAPNEKLFF.

As regards this clone: At one boundary the junction diverges from the germline segment, which might be a read error. The chain recombines TRBV9 with TRBJ1-1; D may be TRBD1 (5 bases). This CDR3 comprises 14 residues. CDR1 is SGDLS, CDR2 YYNGEE, per germline. In DNA, the CDR3 is TGTGCCAGCAGCTTCCTCAGGGAAGGCACTAAAGCTTTCTTT. Its protein is CASSFLREGTKAFF.

The gene calls are TRBV7-9 and TRBJ2-7, with 7 bases identical to TRBD2. Germline CDR1 SEHNR, CDR2 FQNEAQ (reference sequence). The CDR3 length is 15 residues. V dropped 5 bases and J dropped 3; count of bases not matched to a gene: 10. The CDR3 reads CASSLGRGANYEQYF. The CDR3 nucleotides are TGTGCCAGCAGCCTAGGGAGGGGCGCGAACTACGAGCAGTACTTC. Using reference TRBV7-9 and TRBJ2-7 for the parts outside the CDR3, the full variable domain is DTGVSQNPRHKITKRGQNVTFRCDPISEHNRLYWYRQTLGQGPEFLTYFQNEAQLEKSRLLSDRFSAERPKGSFSTLEIQRTEQGDSAMYLCASSLGRGANYEQYFGPGTRLTVT.

V gene TRBV19 combines with J gene TRBJ1-4, with D perhaps matching TRBD1 (6 bases). V shed 5 bases and J shed 4 bases, with 14 bases lying between them. Germline lookup yields CDR1 LNHDA and CDR2 SQIVND (reference sequence). CDR3 length: 15 amino acids. This chain's CDR3 is CASSPRTAFNEKLFF. CDR3 nucleotides: TGTGCCAGTAGTCCTCGGACAGCCTTTAATGAAAAACTGTTTTTT.

The chain couples TRBV11-3 to TRBJ1-2, with TRBD1 as a possible D gene (6 bases). Trimming shortened V by 3 bases and J by 8 bases, and 28 bases separated the two germline ends. The CDR3 extends over 18 amino acids. CDR1 SGHNT and CDR2 YENEEA come from the germline V gene. CDR3 bases: TGTGCCAGCAGCTTCCCCCACCGGGGGGCGCAAAGGTTGAAGGGCTACACCTTC. Translation: CASSFPHRGAQRLKGYTF.

V is TRBV6-1 and J is TRBJ2-1, with 10 bases fitting TRBD2. Germline V gene data show CDR1 as MNHNS and CDR2 as SASEGT. With 2 bases clipped from V and 8 bases from J, the junction kept 6 bases outside the gene matches. The CDR3 is made up of 15 amino acids. CDR3 amino acids: CASSESVAGGHEQFF. CDR3 bases: TGTGCCAGCAGTGAATCGGTAGCGGGGGGTCATGAGCAGTTCTTC.

This sequence joins TRBV7-9 and TRBJ1-1, with TRBD1 as a possible D gene (5 bases). Trimming pared 6 bases from V and 10 bases from J, leaving 18 bases between. CDR1 and CDR2 from the germline V gene are SEHNR and FQNEAQ (reference sequence). The CDR3 extends over 13 amino acids. DNA of the CDR3: TGTGCCAGCAGTACGAGCCCAATAAGGGGAGCTTTCTTT. This codes for CASSTSPIRGAFF.

Turning to this clone: A read error may produce the germline difference seen at one junction end. The rearrangement uses TRBV5-1 and TRBJ2-1; weak D call: TRBD2 (6 bases). Germline V gene data show CDR1 as SGHRS and CDR2 as YFSETQ. The CDR3 contains 15 residues. The CDR3 is CASSSGLPSHNEQFF. The CDR3 DNA sequence: TGCGCCAGCAGCTCGGGACTCCCCTCCCACAATGAGCAGTTCTTC. The full variable domain, completed using reference TRBV5-1 and TRBJ2-1, is KAGVTQTPRYLIKTRGQQVTLSCSPISGHRSVSWYQQTPGQGLQFLFEYFSETQRNKGNFPGRFSGRQFSNSRSEMNVSTLELGDSALYLCASSSGLPSHNEQFFGPGTRLTVL.